This passage covers 11 T cell receptor beta chains from one sample sequenced in a study of T cells in tumors after PD-1 blockade (dated by TCRdb to about 2019). The library was produced with the immunoSEQ multiplex PCR assay. TCRdb re-hosts the immuneACCESS table, in-frame sequences only. Its copies lack some clones; in the studies checked, an unresolved V gene accounts for under half of them, and the cause for the rest is not known. Within this sample are about 20,000 clones, with around 85% of them counted one time only. The ten top clones hold about 25% of the sample. Sample: PBMCs, taken after anti-PD-1 therapy. The source is a human donor with advanced basal cell or squamous cell carcinoma (not recorded which).

Only a few counts were recorded for this clone. This rearrangement joins TRBV28 to TRBJ1-6, with D unresolved. This CDR3 is built from 13 residues. V lost 7 bases, J lost 9 bases, and 13 bases lay in between. Germline CDR1 is MDHEN and CDR2 is SYDVKM. CDR3 in DNA: TGTGCCAGCACCATGGCTTGGCTTTCACCCCTCCACTTT. This sequence encodes CASTMAWLSPLHF.

The chain couples TRBV21-1 to TRBJ1-2. TRBV21-1 is listed as a pseudogene. The CDR3 extends over 14 amino acids. CDR3 residues: CASSKIRANYGYTF. The CDR3 coding sequence is TGTGCCAGCAGCAAGATCAGAGCTAACTATGGCTACACCTTC.

This chain links TRBV6-6 with TRBJ1-5; TRBD1 aligns across 9 bases. Trimming removed 6 bases from V and 3 bases from J; junction bases left unmatched: 9. The CDR3 runs 16 residues. Germline V CDR1 and CDR2: MNHNY, SVGAGI (reference sequence). The CDR3 region is CASSLLGQGNNQPQHF. The CDR3 DNA is TGTGCCAGCAGCCTACTGGGACAGGGAAACAATCAGCCCCAGCATTTT.

The CDR3 spells CASSLVLAGNTGELFF. The CDR3 nucleotides are TGCGCCAGCAGCTTGGTCCTAGCGGGGAACACCGGGGAGCTGTTTTTT. V gene TRBV5-1 combines with J gene TRBJ2-2; 8 bases are a match to TRBD2. The CDR3 contains 16 residues. The V gene's germline CDR1 is SGHRS and CDR2 YFSETQ. V shed 0 bases, J shed 1 base, and the junction held 2 bases outside the gene matches.

V and J are TRBV7-8 and TRBJ2-3; 9 nucleotides agree with TRBD2. Per germline, CDR1 SGHVS and CDR2 FQNEAQ. This CDR3 spans 21 amino acids. With V trimmed by 11 bases and J by 1 base, 28 bases remained unmatched. CDR3 nucleotide sequence: TGTGCCCGCCGCCCCAGGGCGGGGGGACTCGCGGGGGGGCGTCGCACAGATACGCAGTATTTT. Translating it yields CARRPRAGGLAGGRRTDTQYF.

This chain joins TRBV12-3 or TRBV12-4 and TRBJ1-5, with D hard to call. The CDR3 runs 13 residues. V was cut by 2 bases and J by 2 bases, with 4 bases left in between. As DNA, the CDR3 is TGTGCCAGCAGTTTATTCGGCAATCAGCCCCAGCATTTT. This translates into CASSLFGNQPQHF.

The V gene is TRBV19, the J gene TRBJ1-5; D gene uncertain. Trimming took 5 bases from V and 0 from J, leaving 14 bases between them. CDR3 length equals 16 residues. CDR1 LNHDA and CDR2 SQIVND come from the germline V gene (reference sequence). CDR3 loop: CASSLSGYYSNQPQHF. CDR3 in DNA: TGTGCCAGTAGTCTAAGTGGTTATTATAGCAATCAGCCCCAGCATTTT.

The sample holds one count of this clone. The genes are TRBV3-1 (or the pseudogene TRBV3-2) and TRBJ1-1, with D hard to call. V lost 4 bases and J 0 bases, leaving 9 bases between the germline ends. Germline CDR1 is LGHDT and CDR2 is YNNKEL (reference sequence). The CDR3 runs to 14 residues. The CDR3 nucleotides are TGTGCCAGCAGCCCCAGCCGGATGAACACTGAAGCTTTCTTT. Translated: CASSPSRMNTEAFF.

In this sample, this clone turned up a few times. The chain recombines TRBV6-5 with TRBJ2-5; the D is unclear. The germline gives CDR1 MNHEY, CDR2 SVGAGI. This CDR3 spans 13 amino acids. The V end was cut by 8 bases, the J end by 2 bases, with 12 bases between. The CDR3 DNA follows: TGTGCCAGCCAAAAGAGGATTCAAGAGACCCAGTACTTC. This translates into CASQKRIQETQYF.

The V call is TRBV7-9, the J call TRBJ1-1; possible D gene TRBD1, 6 bases. The V gene lost 2 bases and the J gene lost 1 base, with 11 bases spanning the gap. This CDR3 spans 15 amino acids. Germline V gene data show CDR1 as SEHNR and CDR2 as FQNEAQ (reference sequence). The CDR3 DNA follows: TGTGCCAGCAGCTTAAGGGCGGGGGCGAACACTGAAGCTTTCTTT. Translation gives CASSLRAGANTEAFF.

The gene calls are TRBV2 and TRBJ2-7, with D possibly TRBD2 on 6 matching bases. The V and J ends lost 4 bases and 3 bases respectively, with 7 bases between them. This CDR3 is built from 12 residues. Germline values: CDR1 SNHLY, CDR2 FYNNEI. The CDR3 DNA reads TGTGCCAGCAGTGTGGGGGGCTACGAGCAGTACTTC. It codes for CASSVGGYEQYF.